This T cell receptor beta chain is drawn from a study of cytomegalovirus exposure and HLA in healthy donors. General study results and limits: Researchers counted around 180 TCR beta chains as cytomegalovirus-associated.

As concerns this clone: Its antigen is still unknown.

Germline V lookup: CDR1 SGHRS, CDR2 YFSETQ. This CDR3 is 19 amino acids long. Germline trimming cut 0 bases from V and 3 bases from J; bases unmatched to any gene: 17. PCR primers comprised 60 Vbeta and 13 Jbeta primers. The repertoire was sequenced with immunoSEQ multiplex PCR; TCRdb's copy has only in-frame clones and lacks some. This sample has about 150,000 clones, with roughly 79% found just once. The rearrangement links TRBV5-1 to TRBJ2-7; 8 bases map to TRBD1. The sequence came from a man between 18 and 29 years old in good health and CMV-seronegative. The sequenced material came from PBMCs. CDR3 protein: CASSLEGLHRTGRYYEQYF. CDR3 nucleotides: TGCGCCAGCAGCTTGGAAGGTCTTCACCGGACAGGGCGATACTACGAGCAGTACTTC.